This TCR beta chain came from a study of T cells in Graves' hyperthyroidism and ophthalmopathy (dated by TCRdb to about 2019). Some background on the complete study: Peripheral blood was sampled at the time of initial diagnosis, prior to any treatment. TCR V-J signatures able to tell the groups apart were searched for in a discovery cohort of more than 90 patients, of whom more than 40 had Graves' ophthalmopathy and roughly 59 had stable Graves' hyperthyroidism. Prospective prediction of ophthalmopathy was tested in an independent validation cohort consisting of 18 hyperthyroidism patients and some 15 patients who later progressed to ophthalmopathy. For training and testing, the 100 or so patients in the discovery cohort were randomly divided in a 7:3 ratio. The paper reports TCR Vbeta CDR3 sequencing of over 130 peripheral blood samples: 43 ophthalmopathy, roughly 74 hyperthyroidism and about 17 progressor patients. After blood sampling, hyperthyroidism patients were treated with methimazole at a starting dose of 30 mg daily, and ophthalmopathy patients were treated with high-dose intravenous methylprednisolone. In addition, the study compared T-cell repertoires in thyroid tissue and in blood from over 5 Graves' hyperthyroidism patients.

The germline V gene sets CDR1 to MDHEN and CDR2 to SYDVKM. The CDR3, cysteine through phenylalanine, is 11 amino acids long. The CDR3 DNA has 33 bases and is translated from base 1. V is cut by 6 bases and J by 8 bases, and the space between the germline ends is 10 bases. Paper-wide results and their limitations: In validation, the model predicted progression to ophthalmopathy a median of approximately 6.3 months before onset, with approximately 68% sensitivity and roughly 72% specificity. In cross-validation, a model built on a 13 V-J signature told ophthalmopathy apart from stable hyperthyroidism with approximately 90% sensitivity and around 83% specificity, and in testing the same model reached 80%/75%. Sample size was not statistically predetermined, and blinding of investigators to group allocation was not performed. Most expanded thyroid clonotypes (frequency above 0.001) were also found in blood, which suggests that blood repertoires may mirror thyroid immune responses.

Graves' hyperthyroidism was defined as stable when no progression to ophthalmopathy occurred over 18 months of follow-up. Hyperthyroidism patients were aged 18 to 65 years and newly diagnosed, with disease duration of less than 2 months. Any patient with an uncontrolled infection, another autoimmune disease, pregnancy or lactation was excluded. Clinical symptoms, serum thyroxine and TRAb, thyroid ultrasound, and orbital computed tomography formed the basis for the diagnoses. Ficoll-Paque density gradient centrifugation was used to isolate PBMCs from 8 to 10 ml of fresh peripheral blood. Total RNA was extracted using Trizol reagent, and RNA quality was assessed on an Agilent 2100 Bioanalyzer. This clonotype has a count of ten or more. Which antigen it targets is not known. No base qualities exist here, and no much larger clone lies one base off it. The TCR beta CDR3 regions were amplified from RNA transcripts. The first round of RT-PCR for the TCR CDR3 was performed with the HTBI primer set and the Qiagen OneStep RT-PCR kit. The libraries were constructed in a second round of multiplex PCR and then size-selected and purified. Libraries were sequenced paired-end with 100 bp reads on an Illumina HiSeq2000. From the authors' description of their analysis: SOAPnuke was used to process the raw data, removing reads that contained adapters or uncalled bases, had a mean Phred below 15, or lacked an exact match to the constant primer or identifier. High-quality paired reads were merged with COPE v1.2.5, and unique nucleotide sequences were defined as clonotypes. MiTCR v1.1 was used to align clonotypes to the IMGT TRBV, TRBD and TRBJ reference segments. The analysis included only V-J combinations with a frequency above 0.0001, which together covered 99.2% of the repertoires. A TCS score was defined as the ratio of F50 (clonal expansion) to E x V (chaos), with BLOSUM62-based TCRdist applied between CDR3 peptides within each V-J. Welch's t-statistics and random forest reduced around 520 V-J features to 13, which were used in a naive Bayes classifier (R e1071). TCRdb handled the public reads itself, with Q25 trimming in fastp and clone calling in MiXCR, and kept productive beta chains. Under each unique CDR3 protein, matching rows form one entry showing the most common genes and DNA. The V and J calls follow TCRdb's processing rather than the paper's. A total of fewer than 350,000 distinct CDR3 sequences appear in this sample, 21% of them only once. 50% of the sample is held by the ten biggest clonotypes.

The sequenced sample consisted of blood. The chain links TRBV28 with TRBJ1-2; the D gene is perhaps TRBD1, from 5 matching bases. This TCR derives from a woman aged 50 to 60 with Graves' hyperthyroidism. The sequence in DNA is TGTGCCAGCAGAGGGACTAGAGGCTACACCTTC. Its protein reads: CASRGTRGYTF.